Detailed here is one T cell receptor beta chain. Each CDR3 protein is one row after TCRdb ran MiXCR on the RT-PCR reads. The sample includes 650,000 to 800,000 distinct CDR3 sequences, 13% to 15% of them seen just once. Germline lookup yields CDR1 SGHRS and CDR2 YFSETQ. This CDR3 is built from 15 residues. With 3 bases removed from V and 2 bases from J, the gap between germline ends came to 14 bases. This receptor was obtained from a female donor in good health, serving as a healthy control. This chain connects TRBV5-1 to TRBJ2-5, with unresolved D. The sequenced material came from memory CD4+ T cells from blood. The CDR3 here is CASSWAPGVQETQYF. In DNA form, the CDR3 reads TGCGCCAGCAGCTGGGCCCCCGGAGTTCAAGAGACCCAGTACTTC.